The clone carrying this TCR beta chain was seen a handful of times. As yet, its antigen is unknown. This sample is drawn from a study of human T cells and chemical hapten exposure. Study-level findings and limits: Patch test score rose with PT1 expanded TCR count, significant at thresholds 8, 16 and 32, not 4.

Time point denoted: pre-sensitization, week 0. The treatment denotes: therapeutic diphenylcyclopropenone sensitization with weekly scalp DPC. Donation of samples came from alopecia patients who were 18 to 70 years old and suitable for DPC. The library tagged individual cDNA molecules with unique molecular identifiers. Via MiXCR, TCRdb re-called the RACE reads, giving one row per CDR3 protein. The sample has about 120,000 distinct CDR3 sequences, approximately 12% seen once. This sample comprised whole blood, obtained in connection with sensitization to the hapten diphenylcyclopropenone (DPC). The clonotype comes from a young woman with alopecia areata. Some clones in this sample may be carry-over from other donors' samples.

The DNA of the CDR3 is TGTGCCAGCAGTGGAGGGACTAGCGGGGGCTTGGATACGCAGTATTTT. It codes for CASSGGTSGGLDTQYF. The chain is built from TRBV6-5 and TRBJ2-3; 14 bases are a match to TRBD2. The ends lost 5 bases at V and 6 bases at J; junction bases unmatched: 7. The germline CDR1 and CDR2 sequences are MNHEY and SVGAGI. The CDR3 is 16 residues long.